This is a list of T cell receptor beta chains from one sample in a study of blood T cell repertoires in COVID-19. Repertoires were generated with immunoSEQ multiplex PCR, while TCRdb's copy carries only in-frame clones and drops some. The sample contains about 180,000 clones, 80% to 90% of which appear only once. Specimen: peripheral blood. The source is a man in his 60s with acute or convalescent COVID-19. The CDR3 runs from the conserved cysteine through the conserved F or W. Fields, in order: clone size, J gene, V gene, CDR3 length, D gene, CDR3 protein, CDR3 DNA. A D gene is named only where the DNA matches it firmly. Size is stated for part of the rows, as once, few or many counts, or as a class when the clone is expanded.

size: -
J: TRBJ2-1
V: TRBV28
length: 14
D: TRBD2
CDR3: CASSPSWGGNEQFF
DNA: TGTGCCAGCAGCCCGTCATGGGGGGGGAATGAGCAGTTCTTC

size: once
J: TRBJ2-7
V: TRBV27
length: 13
D: TRBD1
CDR3: CASGGTGSWEQYF
DNA: TGTGCCAGCGGGGGGACAGGTTCATGGGAGCAGTACTTC

size: -
J: TRBJ2-4
V: TRBV10-3
length: 14
D: -
CDR3: CAISEGVAKNIQYF
DNA: TGTGCCATCAGTGAAGGGGTAGCCAAAAACATTCAGTACTTC

size: -
J: TRBJ1-5
V: TRBV30
length: 16
D: TRBD1
CDR3: CAWSHEDRGPSQPQHF
DNA: TGTGCCTGGAGCCACGAGGACAGGGGGCCCTCTCAGCCCCAGCATTTT

size: -
J: TRBJ2-2
V: TRBV2
length: 15
D: TRBD2
CDR3: CASRELAGGTGELFF
DNA: TGTGCCAGCAGGGAACTTGCGGGAGGAACCGGGGAGCTGTTTTTT

size: -
J: TRBJ1-5
V: TRBV18
length: 15
D: TRBD1
CDR3: CASSRQGRRDQPQHF
DNA: TGTGCCAGCTCGCGACAGGGTAGGAGGGATCAGCCCCAGCATTTT

size: -
J: TRBJ2-1
V: TRBV24-1
length: 17
D: -
CDR3: CATSDSAGTRPYNEQFF
DNA: TGTGCCACCAGTGATTCGGCCGGGACTCGACCCTACAATGAGCAGTTCTTC

size: -
J: TRBJ2-3
V: TRBV27
length: 14
D: -
CDR3: CASSLGGPTDTQYF
DNA: TGTGCCAGCAGTTTGGGGGGTCCCACAGATACGCAGTATTTT

size: once
J: TRBJ2-7
V: TRBV27
length: 12
D: TRBD1
CDR3: CASRTGAYEQYF
DNA: TGTGCCAGCAGGACAGGGGCCTACGAGCAGTACTTC

size: -
J: TRBJ2-7
V: TRBV6-5
length: 15
D: -
CDR3: CASSYSSGGTYEQYF
DNA: TGTGCCAGCAGTTACTCCTCAGGGGGGACCTACGAGCAGTACTTC

size: -
J: TRBJ1-1
V: TRBV10-3
length: 15
D: -
CDR3: CAISEFAQVGAEAFF
DNA: TGTGCCATCAGTGAGTTCGCCCAGGTGGGAGCTGAAGCTTTCTTT

size: -
J: TRBJ2-1
V: TRBV7-2
length: 15
D: -
CDR3: CASSFPGISYNEQFF
DNA: TGTGCCAGCAGCTTCCCAGGGATCTCCTACAATGAGCAGTTCTTC

size: -
J: TRBJ1-2
V: TRBV5-1
length: 13
D: TRBD1
CDR3: CASTGQGHYGYTF
DNA: TGCGCCAGCACGGGACAGGGTCACTATGGCTACACCTTC

size: -
J: TRBJ2-5
V: TRBV6-5
length: 13
D: TRBD2
CDR3: CASGRLAAETQYF
DNA: TGTGCCAGCGGAAGACTAGCGGCAGAGACCCAGTACTTC

size: -
J: TRBJ2-7
V: TRBV14
length: 13
D: -
CDR3: CASSQVGLGEQYF
DNA: TGTGCCAGCAGCCAAGTCGGGTTGGGCGAGCAGTACTTC

size: once
J: TRBJ2-2
V: TRBV5-1
length: 19
D: TRBD2
CDR3: CASSLEGLAGGSVTGELFF
DNA: TGCGCCAGCAGCTTGGAGGGACTAGCGGGAGGATCTGTCACCGGGGAGCTGTTTTTT

size: -
J: TRBJ2-1
V: TRBV15
length: 15
D: TRBD2
CDR3: CATSRVGLGGDEQFF
DNA: TGTGCCACCAGCAGAGTGGGACTAGGAGGAGATGAGCAGTTCTTC

size: -
J: TRBJ1-1
V: TRBV5-1
length: 14
D: TRBD1
CDR3: CASSLGTDKFEAFF
DNA: TGCGCCAGCAGCCTCGGGACAGATAAATTCGAAGCTTTCTTT

size: -
J: TRBJ1-6
V: TRBV11-2
length: 15
D: -
CDR3: CASSLATVTSSPLHF
DNA: TGTGCCAGCAGCTTAGCGACAGTTACCAGCTCACCCCTCCACTTT

size: -
J: TRBJ2-3
V: TRBV7-9
length: 15
D: TRBD1
CDR3: CASSSSGTGSDTQYF
DNA: TGTGCCAGCAGCTCCTCTGGGACAGGGTCCGATACGCAGTATTTT

size: -
J: TRBJ2-4
V: TRBV27
length: 15
D: -
CDR3: CASSDHRDPKNIQYF
DNA: TGTGCCAGCAGCGACCACAGGGATCCCAAAAACATTCAGTACTTC

size: -
J: TRBJ2-7
V: TRBV5-8
length: 16
D: -
CDR3: CASSPRGGASSYEQYF
DNA: TGTGCCAGCAGCCCTCGGGGCGGGGCAAGCTCCTACGAGCAGTACTTC

size: -
J: TRBJ1-1
V: TRBV9
length: 13
D: -
CDR3: CASSRRRDTEAFF
DNA: TGTGCCAGCAGTCGTAGGAGGGACACTGAAGCTTTCTTT

size: -
J: TRBJ2-7
V: TRBV27
length: 15
D: TRBD2
CDR3: CASRGLAGISYEQYF
DNA: TGTGCCAGCAGGGGACTAGCGGGAATCTCCTACGAGCAGTACTTC

size: -
J: TRBJ2-1
V: TRBV30
length: 14
D: -
CDR3: CAWMFWGRYNEQFF
DNA: TGTGCCTGGATGTTTTGGGGGCGTTACAATGAGCAGTTCTTC

size: -
J: TRBJ2-3
V: TRBV4-2
length: 16
D: -
CDR3: CASSQDGPGGTDTQYF
DNA: TGTGCCAGCAGCCAAGATGGGCCGGGGGGCACAGATACGCAGTATTTT

size: few
J: TRBJ1-2
V: TRBV3-1/TRBV3-2
length: 12
D: -
CDR3: CASSQVSYGYTF
DNA: TGTGCCAGCAGCCAAGTTAGCTATGGCTACACCTTC

size: -
J: TRBJ2-3
V: TRBV19
length: 18
D: TRBD2
CDR3: CASSIVALIAGGTDTQYF
DNA: TGTGCCAGTAGTATAGTGGCGCTAATTGCGGGAGGTACAGATACGCAGTATTTT

size: -
J: TRBJ1-4
V: TRBV19
length: 14
D: -
CDR3: CASSILERAPTLFF
DNA: TGTGCCAGTAGTATACTCGAGAGGGCTCCGACCCTGTTTTTT

size: -
J: TRBJ1-5
V: TRBV20-1
length: 16
D: -
CDR3: CSASRAGPLSNQPQHF
DNA: TGCAGTGCTAGTCGGGCAGGGCCATTGAGCAATCAGCCCCAGCATTTT

size: -
J: TRBJ2-3
V: TRBV29-1
length: 13
D: TRBD1
CDR3: CSVELATGGGWYF
DNA: TGCAGCGTTGAGTTGGCGACAGGGGGCGGGTGGTATTTT

size: -
J: TRBJ2-7
V: TRBV7-9
length: 11
D: TRBD2
CDR3: CASSSAGAQYF
DNA: TGTGCCAGCAGCTCTGCGGGAGCGCAGTACTTC

size: -
J: TRBJ2-7
V: TRBV7-3
length: 13
D: -
CDR3: CASSLARRDEQYF
DNA: TGTGCCAGCAGCTTAGCTCGTCGCGACGAGCAGTACTTC

size: -
J: TRBJ2-1
V: TRBV5-1
length: 15
D: TRBD2
CDR3: CASSGTSGRIGEQFF
DNA: TGCGCCAGCAGCGGGACTAGCGGAAGGATAGGAGAGCAGTTCTTC

size: -
J: TRBJ1-5
V: TRBV2
length: 16
D: -
CDR3: CASSEPGPEGIQPQHF
DNA: TGTGCCAGCAGTGAACCGGGACCGGAGGGAATTCAGCCCCAGCATTTT

size: -
J: TRBJ2-5
V: TRBV7-9
length: 12
D: -
CDR3: CASSQKQETQYF
DNA: TGTGCCAGCAGCCAGAAACAAGAGACCCAGTACTTC

size: -
J: TRBJ2-1
V: TRBV7-2
length: 14
D: TRBD1
CDR3: CASSLGQGVYEQFF
DNA: TGTGCCAGCAGCTTAGGACAGGGGGTTTATGAGCAGTTCTTC

size: -
J: TRBJ2-2
V: TRBV7-3
length: 15
D: -
CDR3: CASSSDKSNTGELFF
DNA: TGTGCCAGCAGCTCGGACAAATCGAACACCGGGGAGCTGTTTTTT